The T cell receptor beta chain described here comes from a study of T cells after yellow fever vaccination. TCRdb re-called the 5' RACE reads with MiXCR, one entry per CDR3 protein. Among roughly 330,000 distinct CDR3 sequences listed, around 6.8% were seen once. Ten or more counts support this clonotype. Its antigen remains unidentified. V was pared by 2 bases and J by 6 bases, with 2 bases of the junction left unmatched. The CDR3 loop spans 13 amino acids. The germline V gene has CDR1 SGHRS and CDR2 YFSETQ. General study findings and limits: Contamination by abundant bulk-population clonotypes could be present in FACS-sorted repertoires.

V gene TRBV5-1 combines with J gene TRBJ2-3, with 8 bases identical to TRBD2. The sample in question was PBMCs, obtained around 45 days after the first yellow fever vaccination. This TCR came from a man between 18 and 35 years old who received the YFV17D yellow fever vaccine. CDR3 sequence reads: CASSFQRGDTQYF. The CDR3 coding sequence is TGCGCCAGCAGCTTTCAGCGGGGGGATACGCAGTATTTT.